Listed here is a single T cell receptor (beta chain). This sample is drawn from a study of T cells after yellow fever vaccination. TCRdb redid the calling of the 5' RACE reads with MiXCR, one entry per CDR3 protein. The sample records hundreds of thousands of distinct CDR3 sequences, approximately 18% being singletons. The CDR3 consists of 14 residues. V gave up 3 bases and J gave up 3 bases; unmatched junction bases: 2. CDR1 and CDR2 (germline): MNHNS, SASEGT. The sequence was collected from a man younger than 35 who received the YFV17D yellow fever vaccine. This sample comprised PBMCs, obtained before the yellow fever booster vaccination. V is TRBV6-1 and J is TRBJ2-5; 9 bases map to TRBD2. CDR3 DNA: TGTGCCAGCAGTGACCTAGCGGGGAAAGAGACCCAGTACTTC. Protein: CASSDLAGKETQYF.